These 6 T cell receptor beta chains originate from one sample sequenced in a study of blood T cell repertoires in COVID-19. Method: immunoSEQ multiplex PCR; TCRdb's copy keeps in-frame clones and lacks some. The table includes about 300,000 clones, around 86% detected once. The sample comprised PBMCs or T cells enriched from blood (not recorded which). These receptors originate from a man between 25 and 39 years old who had recovered from COVID-19.

This clone was observed once. The rearrangement joins TRBV3-1 (or the pseudogene TRBV3-2) to TRBJ2-3; D is undetermined. V shed 4 bases and J shed 5 bases, with 4 bases lying between them. The germline gives CDR1 LGHDT, CDR2 YNNKEL (reference sequence). CDR3 length: 11 amino acids. The CDR3 coding sequence is TGTGCCAGCAGCCGTAGAGATACGCAGTATTTT. Translation gives CASSRRDTQYF.

This clone was seen more than once but under ten times. This rearrangement joins TRBV4-1 to TRBJ1-5; the D gene is possibly TRBD1 (6 bases). CDR1 is MGHRA, CDR2 YSYEKL, per germline. The CDR3 extends over 17 amino acids. Trimming took 5 bases from V and 7 from J, leaving 24 bases between them. CDR3 sequence: CASSSPGGAEREQPQHF. As DNA, the CDR3 is TGCGCCAGCAGCTCCCCGGGGGGGGCCGAACGGGAGCAGCCCCAGCATTTT.

In this sample, this clone turned up once. The rearrangement links TRBV19 to TRBJ1-5, with D maybe TRBD1 (5 bases). The CDR3 covers 15 residues. The V end was cut by 6 bases, the J end by 1 base, with 13 bases between. From germline, CDR1 is LNHDA and CDR2 SQIVND (reference sequence). The CDR3 region is CASSPGLGSNQPQHF. CDR3 nucleotide sequence: TGTGCCAGTAGCCCAGGGTTAGGGAGCAATCAGCCCCAGCATTTT.

This clone appeared a single time. The rearrangement uses TRBV19 and TRBJ1-4; 7 bases align to TRBD1. The CDR3 runs 17 residues. V lost 3 bases and J lost 4; bases outside the gene matches: 11. Per germline, CDR1 LNHDA and CDR2 SQIVND (reference sequence). DNA for the CDR3: TGTGCCAGTAGTATCGGAACAGGGGTTGGTGGTAATGAAAAACTGTTTTTT. Encoded protein: CASSIGTGVGGNEKLFF. The complete variable domain, with remaining parts taken from reference TRBV19 and TRBJ1-4, reads DGGITQSPKYLFRKEGQNVTLSCEQNLNHDAMYWYRQDPGQGLRLIYYSQIVNDFQKGDIAEGYSVSREKKESFPLTVTSAQKNPTAFYLCASSIGTGVGGNEKLFFGSGTQLSVL.

CDR3 loop: CASSQEGGNQYNEQFF. DNA of the CDR3: TGCGCCAGCAGCCAAGAGGGAGGGAACCAGTACAATGAGCAGTTCTTC. V gene TRBV4-1 combines with J gene TRBJ2-1, with 7 bases identical to TRBD2. This CDR3 contains 16 residues. The V gene's germline CDR1 is MGHRA and CDR2 YSYEKL. The ends lost 0 bases at V and 4 bases at J; junction bases unmatched: 6.

This clone has a single count. The J gene is TRBJ2-4, the V gene TRBV10-1; a possible D gene is TRBD2 (5 bases). CDR3 length: 13 amino acids. Trimming took 4 bases from V and 8 from J, leaving 12 bases between them. Per the germline V gene, CDR1 is WNHNN and CDR2 is SYGVQD (reference sequence). DNA for the CDR3: TGCGCCAGCAGTGGCGGGCCCGGGGACATTCAGTACTTC. The encoded protein is CASSGGPGDIQYF.